This T cell receptor (beta chain) was retrieved from a study of T cell responses to AZD1222 COVID-19 vaccine. Study-wide results and limits: Females outnumbered males among donors, who were mostly white British; clonal diversity was possibly underestimated. No repertoire was sampled before or during the peak T cell response, only after it. Spike-wide vaccine-associated CD4 TCRs dominated at 160-218 and 743-854. Among spike-specific TCRs, nearly half reportedly target unmutated variant regions.

Points on this clone: Its antigen is still unknown.

Using immunoSEQ multiplex PCR, the repertoire was profiled, and TCRdb retains in-frame clones only, with some absent. The sample yields some 99,000 clones, more than 75% seen once. The receptor comes from an adult who received the AZD1222 COVID-19 vaccine. The sample consisted of peripheral blood, taken 28 days after the second AZD1222 dose.

The CDR3 DNA is TGTGCCTGGAATGGACAGCATAAAGAGACCCAGTACTTC. This codes for CAWNGQHKETQYF. J is TRBJ2-5 and V is TRBV30, with D possibly matching TRBD1 (6 bases). Germline V gene lookup returns CDR1 GTSNPN and CDR2 SVGIG (reference sequence). This CDR3 has 13 residues. V was trimmed by 4 bases and J by 3 bases, leaving 12 bases between them.